This is a list of T cell receptor beta chains from one sample in a study of blood T cell repertoires in COVID-19. The assay was immunoSEQ multiplex PCR, and TCRdb's table has in-frame clones only and misses some. This sample yields over 100,000 clones, of which around 88% are seen a single time; approximately 10% belongs to the top ten. Source material: peripheral blood. These receptor sequences come from a man between 50 and 59 years old with acute or convalescent COVID-19. CDR3s include the opening cysteine and the closing phenylalanine or tryptophan.

V gene	J gene	CDR3 protein
TRBV7-2	TRBJ1-3	CASSSRGSGAGNTIYF
TRBV10-3	TRBJ1-2	CAISEYRAYIDGYTF
TRBV7-9	TRBJ2-3	CASSFQDRGDTQYF
TRBV5-4	TRBJ1-1	CASSPDRGQLRAFF
TRBV10-1	TRBJ1-2	CASSESSGYGYTF
TRBV28	TRBJ1-6	CASSSPGTGGDNSPLHF
TRBV5-1	TRBJ1-3	CASSLAQGATIYF
TRBV6-5	TRBJ1-5	CASDLGQWGNQPQHF
TRBV5-1	TRBJ2-2	CASSLQGWDTGELFF
TRBV5-1	TRBJ1-1	CASSSQERTGWAEAFF
TRBV11-2	TRBJ2-5	CASSRPGTSNETQYF
TRBV19	TRBJ2-5	CASTRTVGETQYF
TRBV27	TRBJ1-6	CASSSWTGNSPLHF
TRBV2	TRBJ1-5	CASRGGLSYQPQHF
TRBV11-2	TRBJ1-1	CASSLVQGNTEAFF
TRBV9	TRBJ1-1	CASSALTGGNTEAFF
TRBV7-7	TRBJ2-1	CASSPGLAVYNEQFF
TRBV24-1	TRBJ2-1	CATSDLANSGGNEQFF
TRBV28	TRBJ1-6	CASSSPAGGGISPLHF
TRBV7-6	TRBJ2-1	CASTLRLAAGEQFF
TRBV5-1	TRBJ1-1	CASSGQGGNTEAFF
TRBV30	TRBJ1-1	CAWSALVGGAFF